The clone carrying this T cell receptor (beta chain) showed up many times. These data belong to a study of patients and donors after allogeneic stem cell transplantation. Each CDR3 protein gets one entry after TCRdb re-called the RT-PCR reads with MiXCR. The sample holds around 150,000 distinct CDR3 sequences, over 30% seen once. The CDR3 has 14 amino acids. Losses at the gene ends were 6 bases for V and 8 bases for J; bases not matched to a gene: 9. The chain employs TRBV12-3 or TRBV12-4 and TRBJ1-4, with 7 bases identical to TRBD1. Sequenced input: blood, either unsorted or a sorted T cell fraction (not recorded which). The origin of this receptor is a human donor who was either an allogeneic HSCT recipient or a stem cell or donor lymphocyte infusion donor (not recorded which). It is not recorded whose cells these are; they may come from a transplant donor. Here the CDR3 reads CASSLQGIGEKLFF. In DNA form, the CDR3 reads TGTGCCAGCAGCCTACAGGGGATAGGAGAAAAACTGTTTTTT.